The 8 T cell receptor beta chains presented below share a single source sample, sequenced in a study of T-cell memory formation after mild COVID-19. TCRdb analysed the 5' RACE reads with MiXCR anew, one entry per CDR3 protein. The sample comprises 400,000 to 500,000 distinct CDR3 sequences, 20% to 25% of which are singletons, and 7% to 9.5% rests with the top ten. The sequenced material came from PBMCs or a T cell subset sorted from them (not recorded which). Receptor source: an adult woman who had mild COVID-19 (a few samples of this study predate the infection). Cell type and time point are not known.

This clonotype showed up just a few times. The J gene is TRBJ2-1, the V gene TRBV27, with TRBD2 identical over 10 bases. Per germline, CDR1 MNHEY and CDR2 SMNVEV (reference sequence). This CDR3 spans 16 amino acids. Losses at the gene ends were 5 bases for V and 4 bases for J; bases not matched to a gene: 8. As DNA, the CDR3 is TGTGCCAGCAGTACCCCCGGGACTAGCGCTTACAATGAGCAGTTCTTC. It yields the protein CASSTPGTSAYNEQFF.

This clonotype was picked up a small number of times. The chain links TRBV12-3 or TRBV12-4 to TRBJ2-2; D call uncertain. V was cut by 6 bases and J by 3 bases, with 5 bases left in between. CDR3 length: 12 amino acids. The DNA of the CDR3 is TGTGCCAGCAGCCACCACACCGGGGAGCTGTTTTTT. Translating it yields CASSHHTGELFF.

The chain has TRBV7-8 and TRBJ2-5; D is unresolved. Germline values: CDR1 SGHVS, CDR2 FQNEAQ. The CDR3 consists of 14 residues. Trimming stripped 5 bases from V and 2 bases from J, with 12 bases between. CDR3 sequence reads: CASSPRVGQETQYF. The CDR3 bases are TGTGCCAGCAGCCCCAGAGTGGGTCAAGAGACCCAGTACTTC.

This clonotype was recorded a few times. V gene TRBV21-1 combines with J gene TRBJ1-5; the table's D gene call, TRBD1, was not cross checked with the DNA. TRBV21-1 is termed a pseudogene. This CDR3 contains 18 residues. The CDR3 protein is CASSQGFGPRERNQPQHF. CDR3 DNA: TGTGCCAGCAGCCAGGGGTTTGGGCCGCGGGAAAGAAATCAGCCCCAGCATTTT.

This chain uses TRBV20-1 with TRBJ2-1; 10 bases match TRBD2. Germline CDR1 DFQATT, CDR2 SNEGSKA (reference sequence). This CDR3 region has 15 residues. V gave up 6 bases and J gave up 10 bases; unmatched junction bases: 15. In DNA form, the CDR3 reads TGCAGTGCCCCCAAAGCGGGGGGGCCGGGAGGAGAGCAGTTCTTC. Residues: CSAPKAGGPGGEQFF.

In the case of this clonotype: The junction shows a germline mismatch at one end, possibly a read error. The gene calls are TRBV12-3 or TRBV12-4 and TRBJ2-3; the D gene is possibly TRBD2 (5 bases). The CDR3 extends over 17 amino acids. The CDR3 is CVSSSYYARRGTDTQYF. The CDR3 DNA follows: TGTGTCAGCAGTTCTTACTACGCCCGGCGGGGCACAGATACGCAGTATTTT.

The chain is built from TRBV6-2 or TRBV6-3 and TRBJ2-3; no clear D. This CDR3 region has 13 residues. CDR1 is MNHEY, CDR2 SVGEGT, per germline. V was trimmed by 2 bases and J by 6 bases, leaving 9 bases between them. The CDR3 coding sequence is TGTGCCAGCAGTTACGGAGAGGTGGATACGCAGTATTTT. Its translation: CASSYGEVDTQYF.

The sample holds a few counts of this clonotype. The genes are TRBV12-3 or TRBV12-4 and TRBJ1-1, with D unresolved. The length of the CDR3 is 16 residues. Between the trimmed V and J ends, which lost 6 bases and 7 bases, there was a span of 24 bases. In nucleotides, the CDR3 is TGTGCCAGCAGCCCCATGGGCAGTTCGCGTTTCGGTGAAGCTTTCTTT. Its translation is CASSPMGSSRFGEAFF.